This TCR beta chain is drawn from a study of T cell responses to AZD1222 COVID-19 vaccine. Across the whole study: Pooled samples include second doses given at about 4 or 12 weeks. Findings and caveats of the study: CD4 TCRs covered the whole spike, strongest at regions 160-218 and 743-854. Baseline seropositivity characterized only a handful of AZD1222 recipients.

With respect to this clone: The antigen is not known.

Assay: immunoSEQ multiplex PCR; the TCRdb copy retains only in-frame clones and omits some. The repertoire consists of around 84,000 clones, with 86% occurring once and the leading ten covering about 9.5%. This sample comprised peripheral blood, obtained on day 0 of AZD1222 vaccination. This receptor was identified in an adult in good health.

CDR3: CASSRTETGELFF. The CDR3 DNA is TGTGCCAGCAGTAGGACAGAGACCGGGGAGCTGTTTTTT. The chain carries TRBV12-3 or TRBV12-4 and TRBJ2-2, with a possible D match to TRBD1 (6 bases). The CDR3 is 13 residues long. V was pared by 5 bases and J by 5 bases, with 9 bases between.